The 14 T cell receptor beta chains below were found in one sample sequenced in a study of T cells after posttransplantation cyclophosphamide. Assay: immunoSEQ multiplex PCR; the TCRdb copy retains only in-frame clones and omits some. Listed for the sample are 35,000 to 45,000 clones, none seen a single time. Sample: PBMCs. These receptors were obtained from a man aged 40-49 years in good health, CMV-negative, and a related stem cell transplant donor.

This clone has at least ten counts. The chain couples TRBV14 to TRBJ2-1, with a tentative D call TRBD1 (5 bases). V shed 3 bases and J shed 4 bases, with 7 bases lying between them. Per germline, CDR1 SGHDN and CDR2 FVKESK. The CDR3 covers 13 residues. The CDR3 sequence is CASSQAGYNEQFF. CDR3 nucleotides: TGTGCCAGCAGCCAGGCAGGGTACAATGAGCAGTTCTTC.

This clone occurred many times. The rearrangement links TRBV7-2 to TRBJ2-2; tentative D call: TRBD2 (5 bases). Trimming stripped 1 base from V and 6 bases from J, with 12 bases between. The CDR3 is 15 amino acids. Germline V gene data show CDR1 as SGHTA and CDR2 as FQGNSA. For the CDR3, the DNA is TGTGCCAGCAGCTTAGTCTCACTAGGTGCCGGGGAGCTGTTTTTT. This encodes CASSLVSLGAGELFF.

The CDR3 spells CASVGLSDTQYF. The CDR3 DNA follows: TGTGCCAGCGTGGGGCTGTCAGATACGCAGTATTTT. V is TRBV6-1 and J is TRBJ2-3; D possibly corresponds to TRBD1 (5 bases). The CDR3 runs to 12 residues. Per germline, CDR1 MNHNS and CDR2 SASEGT. Trimming pared 8 bases from V and 4 bases from J, leaving 10 bases between.

In this sample, this clone turned up a few times. This rearrangement joins TRBV12-5 to TRBJ2-3; 7 bases fit TRBD2. The CDR3 spans 18 residues. The germline gives CDR1 LGHNT, CDR2 FRNRAP. V shed 3 bases and J 0 bases; nucleotides not matched to a gene: 12. The CDR3 coding sequence is TGTGCTAGTGGTTTTATGCCCGACGGGGGGACTAGCACAGATACGCAGTATTTT. Translating it yields CASGFMPDGGTSTDTQYF.

This clone was seen repeatedly, ten times or more. V and J are TRBV7-9 and TRBJ2-5, with TRBD2 as a possible D gene (5 bases). The CDR3 length is 12 residues. The V end lost 3 bases, the J end lost 10 bases, and 12 bases lay between the germline ends. CDR1 is SEHNR, CDR2 FQNEAQ, per germline (reference sequence). The CDR3 sequence is CASSLASGDQYF. The CDR3 DNA is TGTGCCAGCAGCTTGGCCTCCGGGGACCAGTACTTC. The full variable domain, in which reference TRBV7-9 and TRBJ2-5 provide the parts outside the CDR3, is DTGVSQNPRHKITKRGQNVTFRCDPISEHNRLYWYRQTLGQGPEFLTYFQNEAQLEKSRLLSDRFSAERPKGSFSTLEIQRTEQGDSAMYLCASSLASGDQYFGPGTRLLVL.

This clone was detected many times. The V call is TRBV11-3, the J call TRBJ1-1, with 9 bases lining up with TRBD1. J was trimmed by 7 bases and V by 5 bases; bases with no gene match: 5. CDR1 SGHNT and CDR2 YENEEA come from the germline V gene. This CDR3 spans 13 amino acids. CDR3 coding DNA: TGTGCCAGCAGCACGGGACAGGGAATTGAAGCTTTCTTT. Protein product: CASSTGQGIEAFF.

This clone was seen ten or more times. The V gene is TRBV2, the J gene TRBJ1-1; 7 nucleotides align to TRBD1. Germline V gene sequence: CDR1 SNHLY, CDR2 FYNNEI. The CDR3 is made up of 12 amino acids. V lost 7 bases, J lost 12 bases, and 11 bases stayed unmatched. The CDR3 nucleotides are TGTGCCAGCATCACGACAGGGAGGTTGACTTTCTTT. As protein: CASITTGRLTFF.

This clone showed up many times. The chain uses TRBV4-2 and TRBJ2-1, with 10 bases matching TRBD2. Trimming at V came to 8 bases and at J to 8 bases, leaving 9 bases not matched to a gene. CDR3 size: 14 residues. Germline CDR1 LGHNA, CDR2 YNFKEQ. CDR3 DNA: TGTGCCAGCGCGAAGCGGGAGGGCCCGGATGAGCAGTTCTTC. The encoded protein is CASAKREGPDEQFF.

There are many counts of this clone. The chain has TRBV30 and TRBJ1-1; 11 bases align to TRBD1. The CDR3 length is 16 residues. Germline values: CDR1 GTSNPN, CDR2 SVGIG (reference sequence). With V trimmed by 8 bases and J by 3 bases, 14 bases remained unmatched. DNA of the CDR3: TGTGCCGGACGGGGGGGGGACAGGGGGTTTGACACTGAAGCTTTCTTT. Translating gives CAGRGGDRGFDTEAFF.

The sample holds many counts of this clone. V usage is TRBV7-9 and J usage is TRBJ2-1, with 7 positions matching TRBD1. The CDR3 is made up of 13 amino acids. J lost 13 bases, V lost 4 bases, and 10 bases had no gene match. Germline CDR1 and CDR2: SEHNR and FQNEAQ (reference sequence). The CDR3 DNA reads TGTGCCAGCAGCTCAGGACAGGCCCCACCCCAGTTCTTC. Protein: CASSSGQAPPQFF.

This clone was counted many times. V usage is TRBV11-2 and J usage is TRBJ1-1; tentative D call: TRBD1 (5 bases). Trimming pared 3 bases from V and 1 base from J, leaving 9 bases between. Germline loops: CDR1 SGHAT, CDR2 FQNNGV. The CDR3 sequence is 14 residues long. The CDR3 spells CASSLTVQNTEAFF. DNA of the CDR3: TGTGCCAGCAGCTTGACAGTCCAGAACACTGAAGCTTTCTTT. The variable domain in full, with the rest retrieved from reference TRBV11-2 and TRBJ1-1, is EAGVAQSPRYKIIEKRQSVAFWCNPISGHATLYWYQQILGQGPKLLIQFQNNGVVDDSQLPKDRFSAERLKGVDSTLKIQPAKLEDSAVYLCASSLTVQNTEAFFGQGTRLTVV.

This clone was picked up many times. The CDR3 nucleotides are TGTGCCAGCAGCCAAAAAGACAGGGGGCGAAACAATGAGCAGTTCTTC. Translation: CASSQKDRGRNNEQFF. The chain recombines TRBV7-8 with TRBJ2-1; 10 bases fit TRBD1. CDR1 SGHVS and CDR2 FQNEAQ come from the germline V gene. The CDR3 runs to 16 residues. V trimming: 5 bases; J trimming: 5 bases; junction bases outside the gene matches: 9.

There are many counts of this clone. The chain recombines TRBV6-1 with TRBJ1-6, with unresolved D. Per germline, CDR1 MNHNS and CDR2 SASEGT. Trimming stripped 2 bases from V and 4 bases from J, with 21 bases between. There are 19 residues in the CDR3. CDR3 sequence reads: CASSESSGSFTRYNSPLHF. CDR3 nucleotides: TGTGCCAGCAGTGAATCCTCAGGAAGTTTCACTCGGTATAATTCACCCCTCCACTTT.

This clone appeared many times. The rearrangement uses TRBV29-1 and TRBJ1-1, with unresolved D. The V gene lost 4 bases and the J gene lost 4 bases, with 7 bases spanning the gap. The CDR3 spans 11 residues. The germline CDR1 and CDR2 sequences are SQVTM and ANQGSEA. CDR3 protein: CSVVPGTEAFF. The CDR3, as DNA: TGCAGCGTTGTGCCAGGCACTGAAGCTTTCTTT.